This is a list of T cell receptor beta chains from one sample in a study of OX40 agonist ivuxolimab in advanced cancers. Sequencing used immunoSEQ multiplex PCR; TCRdb keeps in-frame clones, though not all of them. The sample shows 55,000 to 65,000 clones, 85% to 90% of them seen only once. Material: CD4+ or CD8+ T cells sorted from blood, obtained in a trial of the OX40 agonist ivuxolimab. All receptors come from an adult with an advanced solid tumor such as melanoma, head and neck, liver or kidney cancer. Both conserved end residues are part of each CDR3. A D gene is named only where the DNA matches it firmly. Expanded clones are given a class, and other clones once, few, many or no size at all.

CDR3nt: TGTGCCAGCAGCAGGGACGGGGCGACCAGGGACGAGCAGTACTTC
CDR3aa: CASSRDGATRDEQYF
j_gene: TRBJ2-7
d_gene: -
abundance: once
v_gene: TRBV6-5

CDR3nt: TGTGCCATCAGTGGGGGCGCCGGGACAGGGGTTTCAGATACGCAGTATTTT
CDR3aa: CAISGGAGTGVSDTQYF
j_gene: TRBJ2-3
d_gene: TRBD1
abundance: few
v_gene: TRBV10-3

CDR3nt: TGCGCCAGGGACTCTGGAAACACCATATATTTT
CDR3aa: CARDSGNTIYF
j_gene: TRBJ1-3
d_gene: -
abundance: -
v_gene: TRBV5-1

CDR3nt: TGTGCCAGCAGTCAGGGCGGACAGAGACAAGAGACCCAGTACTTC
CDR3aa: CASSQGGQRQETQYF
j_gene: TRBJ2-5
d_gene: -
abundance: -
v_gene: TRBV11-1

CDR3nt: TGTGCCAGCAGTTACTGGCAGGGGGACACTGAAGCTTTCTTT
CDR3aa: CASSYWQGDTEAFF
j_gene: TRBJ1-1
d_gene: TRBD1
abundance: -
v_gene: TRBV6-5

CDR3nt: TGTGCCAGCAGGATCCGCAGGGAATCCTACGAGCAGTACTTC
CDR3aa: CASRIRRESYEQYF
j_gene: TRBJ2-7
d_gene: -
abundance: -
v_gene: TRBV6-5

CDR3nt: TGTGCCAGTAGTATTCAGTTAGGGGACGAGCAGTACTTC
CDR3aa: CASSIQLGDEQYF
j_gene: TRBJ2-7
d_gene: -
abundance: -
v_gene: TRBV19

CDR3nt: TGTGCCGGCTCACCACTAGTTTCTACGTATGAGCAGTTCTTC
CDR3aa: CAGSPLVSTYEQFF
j_gene: TRBJ2-1
d_gene: -
abundance: -
v_gene: TRBV18

CDR3nt: TGTGCCAGCAGTGGGACAGGGGACACTGAAGCTTTCTTT
CDR3aa: CASSGTGDTEAFF
j_gene: TRBJ1-1
d_gene: TRBD1
abundance: -
v_gene: TRBV28

CDR3nt: TGTGCCAGCAGTGGGACGGGGGGGAGCTCCTACGAGCAGTACTTC
CDR3aa: CASSGTGGSSYEQYF
j_gene: TRBJ2-7
d_gene: TRBD2
abundance: -
v_gene: TRBV6-1

CDR3nt: TGTGCCAGCAGACCGATCGGGGGCAATTCACCCCTCCACTTT
CDR3aa: CASRPIGGNSPLHF
j_gene: TRBJ1-6
d_gene: -
abundance: -
v_gene: TRBV6-1

CDR3nt: TGTGCCAGCTCACCATTGAAGGGACCCAACACTGAAGCTTTCTTT
CDR3aa: CASSPLKGPNTEAFF
j_gene: TRBJ1-1
d_gene: -
abundance: -
v_gene: TRBV18

CDR3nt: TGTGCCAGCTGGATGACGGCTAGCGGGAGCTACGAGCAGTACTTC
CDR3aa: CASWMTASGSYEQYF
j_gene: TRBJ2-7
d_gene: TRBD2
abundance: -
v_gene: TRBV27

CDR3nt: TGCGCCAGCAGCCCCCCCAGGGGGGAGGGACCAGATACGCAGTATTTT
CDR3aa: CASSPPRGEGPDTQYF
j_gene: TRBJ2-3
d_gene: -
abundance: -
v_gene: TRBV4-1

CDR3nt: TGTGCCAGCAGGGAACCACTTCGGGAGTCCCAAGAGACCCAGTACTTC
CDR3aa: CASREPLRESQETQYF
j_gene: TRBJ2-5
d_gene: -
abundance: -
v_gene: TRBV7-8

CDR3nt: TGTGCTAGTGGTCTAGCGGGGGAAGAGACCCAGTACTTC
CDR3aa: CASGLAGEETQYF
j_gene: TRBJ2-5
d_gene: TRBD2
abundance: -
v_gene: TRBV12-5

CDR3nt: TGTGCCTGGAGAGCGGAGGCATTGAACACTGAAGCTTTCTTT
CDR3aa: CAWRAEALNTEAFF
j_gene: TRBJ1-1
d_gene: -
abundance: -
v_gene: TRBV30

CDR3nt: TGTGCCAGCAGTCTGACCGGGACGGCGAACACCGGGGAGCTGTTTTTT
CDR3aa: CASSLTGTANTGELFF
j_gene: TRBJ2-2
d_gene: -
abundance: -
v_gene: TRBV27

CDR3nt: TGTGCCAGCAGTGTGGTCGGAGGAAAATATGAAAAACTGTTTTTT
CDR3aa: CASSVVGGKYEKLFF
j_gene: TRBJ1-4
d_gene: -
abundance: -
v_gene: TRBV6-1

CDR3nt: TGTGCCAGCAGCTTTCGCACCCCTAGCACAGATACGCAGTATTTT
CDR3aa: CASSFRTPSTDTQYF
j_gene: TRBJ2-3
d_gene: -
abundance: -
v_gene: TRBV7-2

CDR3nt: TGTGCCAGCAGTTTATTAGGTCCCGGTGGGCAGCGAAACACTGAAGCTTTCTTT
CDR3aa: CASSLLGPGGQRNTEAFF
j_gene: TRBJ1-1
d_gene: -
abundance: -
v_gene: TRBV27

CDR3nt: TGTGCCAGCAGCCTGATTTACAGCACTGAAGCTTTCTTT
CDR3aa: CASSLIYSTEAFF
j_gene: TRBJ1-1
d_gene: -
abundance: -
v_gene: TRBV28

CDR3nt: TGTGCCAGTAGTTCCTCGACAGGGGGCACTGAAGCTTTCTTT
CDR3aa: CASSSSTGGTEAFF
j_gene: TRBJ1-1
d_gene: TRBD1
abundance: -
v_gene: TRBV19

CDR3nt: TGTGCCAGTAGTATGGGACTTCTGCTCACTGGTGAGCAGTTCTTC
CDR3aa: CASSMGLLLTGEQFF
j_gene: TRBJ2-1
d_gene: -
abundance: -
v_gene: TRBV19